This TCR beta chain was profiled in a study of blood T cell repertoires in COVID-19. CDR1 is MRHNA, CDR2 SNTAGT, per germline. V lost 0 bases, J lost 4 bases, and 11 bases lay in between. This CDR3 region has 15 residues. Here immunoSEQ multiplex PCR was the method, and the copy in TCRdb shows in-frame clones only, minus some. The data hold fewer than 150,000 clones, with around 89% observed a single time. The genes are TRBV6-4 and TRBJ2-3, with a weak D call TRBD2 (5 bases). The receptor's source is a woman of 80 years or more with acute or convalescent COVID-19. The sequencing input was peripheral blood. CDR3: CASSDSPSGADTQYF. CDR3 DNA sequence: TGTGCCAGCAGTGACTCGCCCAGCGGAGCAGATACGCAGTATTTT.